The clone carrying this TCR beta chain was counted at least ten times. Its antigen is still unknown. These data originate in a study of human T cells and chemical hapten exposure. Whole-study context: Skin on the upper inner arm, approximately 2 cm by approximately 2 cm in size, was sensitized with 2% DPC. It was small differences in pooled library volume that mainly caused per-sample TCR yields to vary.

TCRdb analysed the RACE reads with MiXCR anew, one entry per CDR3 protein. This table has approximately 96,000 distinct CDR3 sequences, 9% to 9.5% appearing once. Broader study findings: Expanded TCRs formed significantly more large CDR3 similarity clusters than controls.

Noted time point: patch test 2, 6 weeks after DPC sensitization. The treatment denotes: therapeutic diphenylcyclopropenone sensitization with weekly scalp DPC. Specimen: whole blood, collected in connection with sensitization to the hapten diphenylcyclopropenone (DPC). This TCR derives from a woman in her 40s with alopecia areata. Some clones in this sample may be carry-over from other donors' samples.

Here the CDR3 reads CASSQILQGLGQPQHF. In DNA, the CDR3 is TGCGCCAGCAGTCAAATTCTTCAGGGCCTGGGACAGCCCCAGCATTTT. This chain uses TRBV23-1 with TRBJ1-5; tentatively, D is TRBD1 (5 bases). TRBV23-1 falls under the ORF class, with uncertain function. This CDR3 is 16 amino acids long. V gave up 2 bases and J gave up 7 bases, with 18 bases separating them.